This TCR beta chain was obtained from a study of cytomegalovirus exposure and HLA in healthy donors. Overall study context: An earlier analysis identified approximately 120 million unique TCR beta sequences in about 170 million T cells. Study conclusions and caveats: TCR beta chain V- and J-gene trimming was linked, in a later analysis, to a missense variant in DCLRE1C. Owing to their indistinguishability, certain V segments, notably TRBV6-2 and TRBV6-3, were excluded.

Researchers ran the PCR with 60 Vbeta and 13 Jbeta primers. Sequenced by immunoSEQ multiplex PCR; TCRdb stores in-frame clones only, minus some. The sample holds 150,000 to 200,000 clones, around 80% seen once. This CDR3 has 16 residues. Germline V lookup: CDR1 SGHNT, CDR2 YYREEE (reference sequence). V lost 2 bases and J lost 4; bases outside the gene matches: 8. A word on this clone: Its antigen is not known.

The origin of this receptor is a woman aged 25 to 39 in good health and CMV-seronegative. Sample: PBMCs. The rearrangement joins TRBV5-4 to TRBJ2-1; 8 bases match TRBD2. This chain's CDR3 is CASSFLGGGNYNEQFF. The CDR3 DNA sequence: TGTGCCAGCAGCTTCCTGGGCGGGGGGAATTACAATGAGCAGTTCTTC.